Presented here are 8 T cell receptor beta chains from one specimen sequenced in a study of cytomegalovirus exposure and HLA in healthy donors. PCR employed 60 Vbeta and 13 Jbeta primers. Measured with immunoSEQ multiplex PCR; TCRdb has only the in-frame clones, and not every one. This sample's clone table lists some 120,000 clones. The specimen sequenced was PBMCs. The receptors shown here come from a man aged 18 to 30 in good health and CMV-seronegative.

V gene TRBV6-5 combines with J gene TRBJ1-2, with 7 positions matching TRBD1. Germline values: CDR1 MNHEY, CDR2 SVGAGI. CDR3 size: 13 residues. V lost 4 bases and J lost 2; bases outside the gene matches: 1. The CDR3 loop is CASSLQGNYGYTF. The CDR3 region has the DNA TGTGCCAGCAGTTTACAGGGGAACTATGGCTACACCTTC.

Written as DNA, the CDR3 is TGTGCCAGTAGTATGAGCGGAATCTACACGTTCGCGAACACCGGGGAGCTGTTTTTT. Protein product: CASSMSGIYTFANTGELFF. V is TRBV19 and J is TRBJ2-2; tentative D call: TRBD2 (5 bases). Deletions cut 3 bases from V and 0 bases from J, with 20 bases between. The CDR3 sequence is 19 residues long. The V gene's germline CDR1 is LNHDA and CDR2 SQIVND (reference sequence).

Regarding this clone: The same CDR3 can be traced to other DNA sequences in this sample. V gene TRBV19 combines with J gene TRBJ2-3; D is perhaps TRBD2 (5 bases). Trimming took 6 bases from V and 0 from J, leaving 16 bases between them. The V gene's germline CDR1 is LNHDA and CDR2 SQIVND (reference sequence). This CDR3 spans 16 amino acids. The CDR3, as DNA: TGTGCCAGTAGGAGGGTTTGGTTAGATAGCACAGATACGCAGTATTTT. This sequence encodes CASRRVWLDSTDTQYF.

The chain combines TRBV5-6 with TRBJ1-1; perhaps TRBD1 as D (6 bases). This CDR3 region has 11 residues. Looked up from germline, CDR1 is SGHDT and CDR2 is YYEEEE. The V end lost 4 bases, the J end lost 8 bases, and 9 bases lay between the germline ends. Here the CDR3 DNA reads TGTGCCAGCAGCCTAGGGACAGAAGCTTTCTTT. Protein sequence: CASSLGTEAFF.

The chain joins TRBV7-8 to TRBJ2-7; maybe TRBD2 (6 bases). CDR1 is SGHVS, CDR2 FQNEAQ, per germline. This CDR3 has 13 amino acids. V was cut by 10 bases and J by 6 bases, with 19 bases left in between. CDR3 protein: CATKRDAGGEQYF. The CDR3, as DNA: TGTGCCACTAAACGGGACGCCGGGGGCGAGCAGTACTTC.

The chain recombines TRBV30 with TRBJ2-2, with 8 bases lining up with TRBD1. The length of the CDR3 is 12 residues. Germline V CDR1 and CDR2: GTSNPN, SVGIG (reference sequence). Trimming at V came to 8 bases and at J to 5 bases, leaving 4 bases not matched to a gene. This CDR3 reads CAETGDTGELFF. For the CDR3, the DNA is TGTGCCGAGACAGGGGATACCGGGGAGCTGTTTTTT.

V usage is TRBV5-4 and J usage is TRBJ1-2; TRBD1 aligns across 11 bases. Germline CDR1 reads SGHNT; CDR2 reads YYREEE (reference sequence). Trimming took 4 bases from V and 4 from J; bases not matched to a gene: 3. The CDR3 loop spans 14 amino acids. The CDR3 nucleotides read TGTGCCAGCAGCCGGGACAGGGGGAGCTATGGCTACACCTTC. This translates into CASSRDRGSYGYTF.

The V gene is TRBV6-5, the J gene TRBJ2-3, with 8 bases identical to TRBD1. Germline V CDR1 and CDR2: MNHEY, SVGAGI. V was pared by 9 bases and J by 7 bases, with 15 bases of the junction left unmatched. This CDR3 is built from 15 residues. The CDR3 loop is CASWAGRGPLYTQYF. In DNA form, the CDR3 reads TGTGCCAGTTGGGCAGGCAGGGGGCCCCTATATACGCAGTATTTT.